A single sample is the source of the 22 T cell receptor beta chains below, sequenced in a study of T cell changes during pregnancy in multiple sclerosis. Assay used: immunoSEQ multiplex PCR; TCRdb lists only in-frame clones, some missing. The sample has tens of thousands of clones, about 87% seen once. The source material was peripheral blood, sampled in the first trimester of pregnancy. These receptors all stem from a female donor in good health, enrolled as a control in a pregnancy study.

The chain couples TRBV6-5 to TRBJ2-5, with D uncertain. Trimming stripped 3 bases from V and 5 bases from J, with 7 bases between. The CDR3 has 12 amino acids. Germline V gene sequence: CDR1 MNHEY, CDR2 SVGAGI. The CDR3 DNA sequence: TGTGCCAGCAGTTATCCTCCCGAGACCCAGTACTTC. It yields the protein CASSYPPETQYF.

The rearrangement uses TRBV28 and TRBJ2-1; tentatively, D is TRBD2 (7 bases). Germline CDR1 MDHEN, CDR2 SYDVKM. The CDR3 runs to 15 residues. Trimming took 1 base from V and 6 from J, leaving 13 bases between them. The CDR3 loop reads CASSLSAGAGNEQFF. DNA of the CDR3: TGTGCCAGCAGTTTATCCGCGGGGGCGGGCAATGAGCAGTTCTTC.

This rearrangement joins TRBV18 to TRBJ1-5, with 7 bases identical to TRBD1. This CDR3 is 14 amino acids long. CDR1 is KGHSH, CDR2 LQKENI, per germline. Losses at the gene ends were 6 bases for V and 2 bases for J; bases not matched to a gene: 4. The CDR3 nucleotides are TGTGCCAGCTCTACAGGGGATGGCAATCAGCCCCAGCATTTT. Encoded protein: CASSTGDGNQPQHF.

The chain uses TRBV7-2 and TRBJ2-2, with 7 bases matching TRBD2. Trimming removed 1 base from V and 4 bases from J; junction bases left unmatched: 6. The germline gives CDR1 SGHTA, CDR2 FQGNSA. This CDR3 has 16 amino acids. The CDR3 DNA sequence: TGTGCCAGCAGCTTAGGTCAGGGCGGGGGCACCGGGGAGCTGTTTTTT. It yields the protein CASSLGQGGGTGELFF.

This sequence joins TRBV19 and TRBJ2-2, with 8 bases matching TRBD1. V trimming: 5 bases; J trimming: 1 base; junction bases outside the gene matches: 15. CDR3 length equals 19 residues. Per the germline V gene, CDR1 is LNHDA and CDR2 is SQIVND (reference sequence). The DNA for the CDR3 is TGTGCCAGTAGTCGGGACAGGCGTATTAGCCTCCGGAACACCGGGGAGCTGTTTTTT. Residues: CASSRDRRISLRNTGELFF.

The V call is TRBV4-3, the J call TRBJ2-7; D perhaps matches TRBD2 (6 bases). Germline V CDR1 and CDR2: LGHNA, YSLEER. The CDR3 runs to 13 residues. The V and J ends lost 0 bases and 4 bases respectively, with 7 bases between them. The CDR3 DNA follows: TGCGCCAGCAGCCAAGAGGGGGGATACGAGCAGTACTTC. It codes for CASSQEGGYEQYF.

DNA of the CDR3: TGCGCCAGCAGCCTGACTAGCGGGACCACCGGGGAGCTGTTTTTT. Protein sequence: CASSLTSGTTGELFF. The genes are TRBV5-1 and TRBJ2-2, with 11 bases aligning to TRBD2. J gave up 4 bases and V 4 bases, and 3 bases lay outside the gene matches. Germline V gene sequence: CDR1 SGHRS, CDR2 YFSETQ. The CDR3 has 15 residues.

The CDR3 is CASSSGDYNSPLHF. The DNA for the CDR3 is TGTGCCAGCAGCTCCGGAGACTATAATTCACCCCTCCACTTT. The chain combines TRBV5-4 with TRBJ1-6; D unresolved. The CDR3 contains 14 residues. The germline V and J ends were trimmed by 3 bases and 3 bases, with 7 bases remaining between them. Germline CDR1 reads SGHNT; CDR2 reads YYREEE (reference sequence). Filled out from reference TRBV5-4 and TRBJ1-6, the complete variable domain reads ETGVTQSPTHLIKTRGQQVTLRCSSQSGHNTVSWYQQALGQGPQFIFQYYREEENGRGNFPPRFSGLQFPNYSSELNVNALELDDSALYLCASSSGDYNSPLHFGNGTRLTVT.

The chain carries TRBV29-1 and TRBJ2-1, with TRBD2 as a possible D gene (5 bases). V lost 5 bases to trimming and J lost 9 bases, with 20 bases between them. The CDR3 consists of 14 residues. Germline lookup yields CDR1 SQVTM and CDR2 ANQGSEA. CDR3 sequence reads: CSVSPSSRPGEQFF. The CDR3 coding sequence is TGCAGCGTTTCTCCTAGCTCCAGACCTGGTGAGCAGTTCTTC.

The rearrangement links TRBV6-1 to TRBJ2-2; TRBD2 agrees at 7 bases. The length of the CDR3 is 15 residues. The V and J ends lost 2 bases and 5 bases, in that order; junction bases with no gene match: 5. Germline V CDR1 and CDR2: MNHNS, SASEGT. The CDR3 DNA reads as TGTGCCAGCAGTGAACAAAGCGGGGCAACCGGGGAGCTGTTTTTT. This gives the protein CASSEQSGATGELFF.

The V gene is TRBV9, the J gene TRBJ1-5; D gene unclear. Germline CDR1 reads SGDLS; CDR2 reads YYNGEE. The CDR3 has 15 residues. The V end lost 0 bases, the J end lost 2 bases, and 9 bases lay between the germline ends. In DNA, the CDR3 is TGTGCCAGCAGCGTAGACGGTTCCCGCAATCAGCCCCAGCATTTT. Protein: CASSVDGSRNQPQHF.

This CDR3 reads CASSYDRGGNSPLHF. The DNA of the CDR3 is TGTGCCAGCAGTTACGACAGGGGAGGGAATTCACCCCTCCACTTT. The J gene is TRBJ1-6, the V gene TRBV6-6; 8 positions match TRBD1. V was pared by 2 bases and J by 7 bases, with 4 bases of the junction left unmatched. CDR1 MNHNY and CDR2 SVGAGI come from the germline V gene (reference sequence). The CDR3 is 15 amino acids.

This clone was counted between two and nine times. The V gene is TRBV19, the J gene TRBJ1-3, with a weak D call TRBD1 (6 bases). Trimming removed 5 bases at V and 0 bases at J, with 11 bases between. From germline, CDR1 is LNHDA and CDR2 SQIVND (reference sequence). The CDR3 extends over 15 amino acids. The CDR3 sequence: CASSPGQFSGNTIYF. The CDR3 nucleotides are TGTGCCAGTAGTCCCGGACAGTTCTCTGGAAACACCATATATTTT.

CDR3 bases: TGTGCCAGCATACGGTGGAGCTCTGGGGCCAACGTCCTGACTTTC. This codes for CASIRWSSGANVLTF. The chain uses TRBV6-1 and TRBJ2-6; D call uncertain. Germline V gene sequence: CDR1 MNHNS, CDR2 SASEGT. The germline V and J ends were trimmed by 7 bases and 0 bases, with 10 bases remaining between them. CDR3 length: 15 residues.

In this sample, this clone turned up many times. The chain's CDR3 is CAWGGGLDQPQHF. The DNA of the CDR3 is TGTGCCTGGGGGGGAGGTTTGGATCAGCCCCAGCATTTT. The V call is TRBV30, the J call TRBJ1-5; tentative D call: TRBD1 (5 bases). The germline gives CDR1 GTSNPN, CDR2 SVGIG (reference sequence). V shed 5 bases and J shed 5 bases, with 13 bases lying between them. The CDR3 contains 13 residues.

The rearrangement links TRBV9 to TRBJ2-7; 11 nucleotides line up with TRBD1. The junction had 4 bases not matched to a gene; V was cut back by 0 bases and J by 2 bases. Germline loops: CDR1 SGDLS, CDR2 YYNGEE. The CDR3 loop spans 16 amino acids. The CDR3: CASSVGEGQGAYEQYF. The CDR3 region has the DNA TGTGCCAGCAGCGTAGGAGAGGGACAGGGGGCCTACGAGCAGTACTTC.

This chain links TRBV5-1 with TRBJ2-7, with 7 bases fitting TRBD1. The CDR3 extends over 13 amino acids. Trimming took 7 bases from V and 0 from J; bases not matched to a gene: 4. Germline CDR1 reads SGHRS; CDR2 reads YFSETQ. CDR3: CASRQGPSYEQYF. DNA for the CDR3: TGCGCCAGCCGACAGGGCCCCTCCTACGAGCAGTACTTC.

The rearrangement joins TRBV28 to TRBJ2-5, with TRBD1 identical over 7 bases. Germline V gene lookup returns CDR1 MDHEN and CDR2 SYDVKM. Unmatched junction bases numbered 17, after V lost 8 bases and J lost 5 bases. This CDR3 spans 16 amino acids. In DNA form, the CDR3 reads TGTGCCAGCCGGCCTCGACAGGGAAGAGGAAGGGAGACCCAGTACTTC. It specifies CASRPRQGRGRETQYF. Full variable domain (missing parts from reference TRBV28 and TRBJ2-5): DVKVTQSSRYLVKRTGEKVFLECVQDMDHENMFWYRQDPGLGLRLIYFSYDVKMKEKGDIPEGYSVSREKKERFSLILESASTNQTSMYLCASRPRQGRGRETQYFGPGTRLLVL.

This clone was seen only a few times. V is TRBV6-1 and J is TRBJ2-3; D might be TRBD1 (6 bases). Germline V gene data show CDR1 as MNHNS and CDR2 as SASEGT. The CDR3 consists of 13 residues. V dropped 4 bases and J dropped 5 bases, with 10 bases sitting between them. The CDR3 protein is CASSVGRGDTQYF. The CDR3 bases are TGTGCCAGCAGTGTGGGCAGGGGAGATACGCAGTATTTT.

A single count supports this clone. This chain links TRBV7-8 with TRBJ2-1; 7 bases fit TRBD2. After removal of 3 bases from V and 7 bases from J, the junction contained 9 bases not matched to a gene. This CDR3 region has 15 residues. Germline V gene data show CDR1 as SGHVS and CDR2 as FQNEAQ. CDR3 in DNA: TGTGCCAGCAGCTTCGCAGTGGGGGGGGTAAATGAGCAGTTCTTC. Translating gives CASSFAVGGVNEQFF.

The gene calls are TRBV5-6 and TRBJ1-6; 7 nucleotides agree with TRBD1. Germline V lookup: CDR1 SGHDT, CDR2 YYEEEE. CDR3 length: 14 residues. Trimming removed 2 bases from V and 11 bases from J; junction bases left unmatched: 7. CDR3 loop: CASSLGQGVPPLHF. CDR3 DNA sequence: TGTGCCAGCAGCTTAGGGCAGGGGGTTCCACCCCTCCACTTT.

The chain is built from TRBV9 and TRBJ1-2, with 7 bases that match TRBD1. The V and J ends lost 0 bases and 5 bases, in that order; junction bases with no gene match: 4. The CDR3 consists of 14 residues. CDR1 and CDR2 (germline): SGDLS, YYNGEE. The chain's CDR3 is CASSVEGQRYGYTF. CDR3 coding DNA: TGTGCCAGCAGCGTAGAGGGACAGAGATATGGCTACACCTTC.